The 23 T cell receptor beta chains below all came from one sample that was sequenced in a study of shared clonotypes between healthy human individuals (dated by TCRdb to about 2020). The method was the immunoSEQ multiplex PCR assay. TCRdb retrieved this table from immuneACCESS and kept in-frame rearrangements only. Not all clones are present; in checked studies, unresolved V genes account for under half, and no reason is known for the remainder. The sample table lists millions of clones, approximately 95% of them with a count of one. Around 1.1% of the sample is taken by the ten largest. CD8 naive samples were CD45RO-negative cells positively selected for CCR7, giving a CD45RA+CCR7+ population that excluded TemRA cells. The sequencing input was naive CD8+ T cells sorted from blood. The sample's cell subset or site, from its label and the paper: CD45RA+CCR7+. The source of these receptors is a man aged 18 to 29 in good health.

This clone was seen once. The chain uses TRBV13 and TRBJ2-7; the match to TRBD2 covers 9 bases. The CDR3 is 14 amino acids. Germline loops: CDR1 PRHDT, CDR2 FYEKMQ (reference sequence). Trimming cost V 4 bases and J 6 bases; bases outside gene matches: 7. Here the CDR3 reads CASSSGTSSPEQYF. DNA of the CDR3: TGTGCCAGCAGCTCGGGGACTAGCTCCCCCGAGCAGTACTTC.

The chain employs TRBV4-2 and TRBJ1-1, with D perhaps matching TRBD1 (6 bases). Germline V gene sequence: CDR1 LGHNA, CDR2 YNFKEQ. V gave up 5 bases and J gave up 6 bases, with 13 bases separating them. The CDR3 consists of 13 residues. CDR3 loop: CASSVQGGAEAFF. The CDR3 nucleotides read TGTGCCAGCAGCGTACAGGGAGGCGCTGAAGCTTTCTTT.

The chain carries TRBV5-6 and TRBJ1-1, with unresolved D. V was clipped by 1 base and J by 5 bases, with 12 bases between them. This CDR3 contains 14 residues. The germline gives CDR1 SGHDT, CDR2 YYEEEE. As DNA, the CDR3 is TGTGCCAGCAGCTTGTATGGAGCTAGAACTGAAGCTTTCTTT. Its protein product is CASSLYGARTEAFF.

On this clone: Other DNA sequences in the same sample also yield this CDR3. This chain connects TRBV2 to TRBJ2-1, with TRBD2 matching over 7 bases. The germline CDR1 and CDR2 sequences are SNHLY and FYNNEI. Losses at the gene ends were 4 bases for V and 1 base for J; bases not matched to a gene: 4. The CDR3 loop spans 15 amino acids. The chain's CDR3 is CASSATGGSYNEQFF. The CDR3 DNA sequence: TGTGCCAGCAGTGCCACGGGAGGATCCTACAATGAGCAGTTCTTC.

This chain links TRBV7-8 with TRBJ2-7, with TRBD1 identical over 8 bases. The CDR3 is made up of 15 amino acids. Germline V CDR1 and CDR2: SGHVS, FQNEAQ. The V and J ends lost 5 bases and 2 bases, in that order; junction bases with no gene match: 8. CDR3 nucleotide sequence: TGTGCCAGCAGCGAGACAGGGGTCGCAACCTACGAGCAGTACTTC. Amino acid sequence: CASSETGVATYEQYF.

CDR3 bases: TGTGCCAGCAGTGAACTGGTGAATGGGTCCGATGAGCAGTTCTTC. It specifies CASSELVNGSDEQFF. This rearrangement joins TRBV6-1 to TRBJ2-1; D unclear. This CDR3 region has 15 residues. Germline CDR1 and CDR2: MNHNS and SASEGT. Trimming stripped 2 bases from V and 8 bases from J, with 16 bases between.

Comments on this clone: The identical CDR3 is also encoded by other nucleotide sequences in the sample. The chain employs TRBV6-5 and TRBJ1-1; no firm D call. The CDR3 is made up of 14 amino acids. Germline assignment: CDR1 MNHEY and CDR2 SVGAGI. V gave up 3 bases and J gave up 1 base, with 9 bases separating them. As DNA, the CDR3 is TGTGCCAGCAGTTATGGGGTAGGGAACACTGAAGCTTTCTTT. Its translation: CASSYGVGNTEAFF.

The chain couples TRBV4-1 to TRBJ2-7; 8 bases are a match to TRBD1. There are 14 residues in the CDR3. With 3 bases clipped from V and 3 bases from J, the junction kept 4 bases outside the gene matches. Germline loops: CDR1 MGHRA, CDR2 YSYEKL. The CDR3 region has the DNA TGCGCCAGCAGCCACGCGGGACAGGACTACGAGCAGTACTTC. Residues: CASSHAGQDYEQYF.

This chain connects TRBV19 to TRBJ2-7; D is unresolved. Looked up from germline, CDR1 is LNHDA and CDR2 is SQIVND (reference sequence). The V and J ends lost 6 bases and 2 bases respectively, with 17 bases between them. The CDR3 contains 15 residues. This CDR3 reads CASSPDLENPYEQYF. The CDR3, as DNA: TGTGCCAGTAGCCCCGATCTCGAGAACCCCTACGAGCAGTACTTC.

The chain employs TRBV6-5 and TRBJ2-7, with D possibly TRBD1 on 6 matching bases. Germline assignment: CDR1 MNHEY and CDR2 SVGAGI. V was trimmed by 2 bases and J by 5 bases, leaving 10 bases between them. The length of the CDR3 is 13 residues. In DNA, the CDR3 is TGTGCCAGCAGTTACCCTACAGGGAACGAGCAGTACTTC. Its protein product is CASSYPTGNEQYF.

The gene calls are TRBV27 and TRBJ2-3, with D perhaps matching TRBD1 (6 bases). The CDR3 consists of 14 residues. V was clipped by 6 bases and J by 1 base, with 11 bases between them. CDR1 is MNHEY and CDR2 is SMNVEV in the germline V gene (reference sequence). For the CDR3, the DNA is TGTGCCAGCAGAGGGGGATTAGGCACAGATACGCAGTATTTT. Protein: CASRGGLGTDTQYF.

V is TRBV30 and J is TRBJ2-3; D call uncertain. The germline CDR1 and CDR2 sequences are GTSNPN and SVGIG (reference sequence). V was trimmed by 3 bases and J by 4 bases, leaving 11 bases between them. The CDR3 length is 13 residues. CDR3 DNA: TGTGCCTGGAGCTCCAGTGCCGCAGATACGCAGTATTTT. It codes for CAWSSSAADTQYF. Filled out from reference TRBV30 and TRBJ2-3, the complete variable domain reads SQTIHQWPATLVQPVGSPLSLECTVEGTSNPNLYWYRQAAGRGLQLLFYSVGIGQISSEVPQNLSASRPQDRQFILSSKKLLLSDSGFYLCAWSSSAADTQYFGPGTRLTVL.

The V call is TRBV4-1, the J call TRBJ2-7; no definite D call. V was clipped by 4 bases and J by 4 bases, with 20 bases between them. CDR1 is MGHRA and CDR2 is YSYEKL in the germline V gene. The CDR3 spans 16 residues. The CDR3 bases are TGCGCCAGCAGCCCCCTGGATACGCGGCCAGAGTACGAGCAGTACTTC. Its translation is CASSPLDTRPEYEQYF.

Details on this clone: The same CDR3 arises from other DNA sequences in this sample as well. This rearrangement joins TRBV28 to TRBJ1-5; D remains ambiguous. In germline, CDR1 is MDHEN, CDR2 SYDVKM. Between the trimmed V and J ends, which lost 5 bases and 4 bases, there was a span of 6 bases. The CDR3 is 12 amino acids. The CDR3 spells CASSRSNQPQHF. CDR3 DNA: TGTGCCAGCAGTCGTTCTAATCAGCCCCAGCATTTT.

This rearrangement joins TRBV7-2 to TRBJ2-3; D is possibly TRBD1 or TRBD2 (5 bases each). Germline loops: CDR1 SGHTA, CDR2 FQGNSA. Trimming shortened V by 5 bases and J by 2 bases, and 17 bases separated the two germline ends. CDR3 length: 16 amino acids. The CDR3 protein is CASSPYFRDHTDTQYF. The CDR3 DNA is TGTGCCAGCAGCCCATACTTCCGGGACCACACAGATACGCAGTATTTT.

The chain joins TRBV9 to TRBJ2-1, with TRBD1 matching 7 bases. This CDR3 spans 13 amino acids. Germline loops: CDR1 SGDLS, CDR2 YYNGEE. J gave up 9 bases and V 3 bases, and 6 bases lay outside the gene matches. This CDR3 is CASSEGATPEQFF. DNA of the CDR3: TGTGCCAGCAGCGAGGGGGCTACTCCTGAGCAGTTCTTC.

The rearrangement joins TRBV27 to TRBJ2-7; perhaps D is TRBD1 or TRBD2 (5 bases each). This CDR3 spans 13 amino acids. In germline, CDR1 is MNHEY, CDR2 SMNVEV (reference sequence). V lost 4 bases, J lost 3 bases, and 10 bases lay in between. CDR3 protein: CASSSGTDYEQYF. CDR3 bases: TGTGCCAGCAGTTCAGGGACGGACTACGAGCAGTACTTC.

This clone was recorded only once. The chain is built from TRBV5-1 and TRBJ2-1; D not resolved. The CDR3 has 15 amino acids. The germline gives CDR1 SGHRS, CDR2 YFSETQ. V lost 1 base to trimming and J lost 0 bases, with 8 bases between them. The CDR3 spells CASSLTPGSYNEQFF. For the CDR3, the DNA is TGCGCCAGCAGCTTGACCCCAGGCTCCTACAATGAGCAGTTCTTC.

The chain links TRBV23-1 to TRBJ1-2; 9 bases are a match to TRBD1. TRBV23-1 is reported as an ORF; its role is uncertain. The length of the CDR3 is 13 residues. J gave up 8 bases and V 8 bases, and 9 bases lay outside the gene matches. The CDR3 is CASGPGQGYGYTF. CDR3 coding DNA: TGCGCCAGCGGTCCGGGACAGGGTTACGGCTACACCTTC.

Only one count was recorded for this clone. V gene TRBV15 combines with J gene TRBJ2-1; a possible D gene is TRBD2 (5 bases). Germline CDR1 is LNHNV and CDR2 is YYDKDF (reference sequence). CDR3 size: 14 residues. Trimming shortened V by 5 bases and J by 3 bases, and 11 bases separated the two germline ends. CDR3 loop: CATSPGLIYNEQFF. In nucleotides, the CDR3 is TGTGCCACCAGCCCGGGATTGATCTACAATGAGCAGTTCTTC.

J is TRBJ1-5 and V is TRBV7-2; 7 positions match TRBD1. CDR3 length: 13 residues. CDR1 and CDR2 (germline): SGHTA, FQGNSA. J was trimmed by 1 base and V by 8 bases; bases with no gene match: 2. The CDR3 DNA reads TGTGCCAGCGGCAGGGGGAGCAATCAGCCCCAGCATTTT. This encodes CASGRGSNQPQHF.

The J gene is TRBJ2-5, the V gene TRBV27; the match to TRBD2 covers 13 bases. Germline loops: CDR1 MNHEY, CDR2 SMNVEV (reference sequence). The CDR3 is made up of 16 amino acids. V lost 5 bases to trimming and J lost 1 base; unmatched junction nucleotides: 4. The CDR3 nucleotides read TGTGCCAGCAGTCCATGGACTAGCGGGGGCCAAGAGACCCAGTACTTC. Translated: CASSPWTSGGQETQYF.

Only a few counts were recorded for this clone. The chain carries TRBV6-1 and TRBJ1-2; D not resolved. The CDR3 extends over 13 amino acids. Germline V gene data show CDR1 as MNHNS and CDR2 as SASEGT. V lost 8 bases and J lost 0, with 10 bases in between. The CDR3 DNA reads TGTGCCAGCTGGGTCAGAGCTAACTATGGCTACACCTTC. Protein sequence: CASWVRANYGYTF.